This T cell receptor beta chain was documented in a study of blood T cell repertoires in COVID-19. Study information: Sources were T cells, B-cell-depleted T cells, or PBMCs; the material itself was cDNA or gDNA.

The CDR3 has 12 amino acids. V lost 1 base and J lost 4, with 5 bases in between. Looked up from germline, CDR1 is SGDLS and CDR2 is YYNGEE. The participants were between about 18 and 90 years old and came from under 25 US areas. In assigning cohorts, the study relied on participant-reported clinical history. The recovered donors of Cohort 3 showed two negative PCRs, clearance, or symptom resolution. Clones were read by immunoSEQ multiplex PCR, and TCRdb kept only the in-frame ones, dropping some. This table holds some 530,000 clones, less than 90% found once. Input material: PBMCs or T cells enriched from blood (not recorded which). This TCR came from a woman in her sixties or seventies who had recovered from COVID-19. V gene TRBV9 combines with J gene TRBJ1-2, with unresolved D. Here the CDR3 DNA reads TGTGCCAGCAGCGTATCAGGCTATGGCTACACCTTC. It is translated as CASSVSGYGYTF. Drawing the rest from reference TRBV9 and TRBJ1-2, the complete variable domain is DSGVTQTPKHLITATGQRVTLRCSPRSGDLSVYWYQQSLDQGLQFLIQYYNGEERAKGNILERFSAQQFPDLHSELNLSSLELGDSALYFCASSVSGYGYTFGSGTRLTVV.